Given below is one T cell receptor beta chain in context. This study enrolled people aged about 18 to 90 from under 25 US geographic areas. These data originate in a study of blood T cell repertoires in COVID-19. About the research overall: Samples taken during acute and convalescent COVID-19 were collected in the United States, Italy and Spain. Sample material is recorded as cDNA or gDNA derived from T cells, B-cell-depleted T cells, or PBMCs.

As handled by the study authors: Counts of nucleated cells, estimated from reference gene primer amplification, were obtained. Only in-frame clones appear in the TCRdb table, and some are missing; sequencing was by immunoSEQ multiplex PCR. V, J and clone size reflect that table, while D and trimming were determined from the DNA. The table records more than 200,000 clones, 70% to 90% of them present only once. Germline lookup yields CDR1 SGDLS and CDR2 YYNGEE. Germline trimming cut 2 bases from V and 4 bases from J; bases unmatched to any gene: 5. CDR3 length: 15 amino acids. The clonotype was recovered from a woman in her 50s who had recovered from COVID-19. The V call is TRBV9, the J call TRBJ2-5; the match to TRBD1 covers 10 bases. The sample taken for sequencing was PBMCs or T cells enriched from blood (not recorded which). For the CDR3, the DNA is TGTGCCAGCAGCGTCAAGACAGGGGGCTTAGAGACCCAGTACTTC. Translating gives CASSVKTGGLETQYF.